This record covers a single TCR beta chain. Its target is not known. At one boundary the junction diverges from the germline segment, which might be a read error. The CDR3 has 13 amino acids. Germline values: CDR1 SEHNR, CDR2 FQNEAQ (reference sequence). The data stem from a study of cytomegalovirus exposure and HLA in healthy donors. Primers included in the PCR were 60 Vbeta and 13 Jbeta primers. The data were produced by immunoSEQ multiplex PCR, yet TCRdb's version contains in-frame clones alone and is incomplete. The sample yields approximately 97,000 clones, 79% seen once. Samples came from healthy bone marrow donors. Regarding the study as a whole: A later analysis reportedly found fewer N-insertions in an Asian-associated ancestry cluster than the approximately 660-donor mean. In an earlier analysis, most TCR beta V segments were productive about 87% or about 30% of the time. Sequencing likely produced, as an artifact, a cluster of highly shared sequence variants.

The chain couples TRBV7-9 to TRBJ1-1; tentative D call: TRBD1 (5 bases). What was sequenced was PBMCs. The sequence came from a male donor in good health and CMV-seropositive. The CDR3 sequence is CSSSLGQASKAFF. The CDR3 DNA reads TGTTCCAGCAGCTTGGGGCAGGCCAGTAAAGCTTTCTTT.